The entry that follows covers one T cell receptor (beta chain) sequence. In the authors' methods: Estimation of nucleated cell counts was performed using reference gene primer amplification. Profiled with immunoSEQ multiplex PCR; TCRdb holds only in-frame clones, not every one. That table furnishes V, J and clone size, whereas the DNA furnished D and trimming. The table includes 200,000 to 250,000 clones, 80% to 90% detected once. This record belongs to a study of blood T cell repertoires in COVID-19. Across the whole study: From T cells, B-cell-depleted T cells, or PBMCs came the material, which was cDNA or gDNA.

V dropped 5 bases and J dropped 5; count of bases not matched to a gene: 8. Germline values: CDR1 SGHTA, CDR2 FQGNSA. The length of the CDR3 is 14 residues. This chain uses TRBV7-2 with TRBJ2-7; 8 bases are shared with TRBD1. The specimen was peripheral blood. The clonotype comes from a woman in her 50s with acute or convalescent COVID-19. The CDR3 bases are TGTGCCAGCAGCCTGTGGACAGGGAACAACGAGCAGTACTTC. Translation: CASSLWTGNNEQYF.